Below are 28 T cell receptor beta chains sequenced from a single sample in a study of T cells in Graves' hyperthyroidism and ophthalmopathy (dated by TCRdb to the late 2010s). The protocol used for the library was multiplex PCR. Sequencer: Illumina HiSeq 2000. TCR beta CDR3 regions were amplified from RNA transcripts. The first round of RT-PCR for the TCR CDR3 was performed with the HTBI primer set and the Qiagen OneStep RT-PCR kit. TCRdb itself trimmed the public reads at Q25 with fastp, ran MiXCR and retained productive beta chains. Rows merge per CDR3 protein into single entries with the most common DNA and genes. Within this sample are roughly 420,000 distinct CDR3 sequences, with about an eighth of them counted one time only. The leading ten clones occupy 4% to 6.5% of the sample. Sequenced sample: blood. All receptors derive from a woman aged 18-29 years with Graves' hyperthyroidism.

The chain carries TRBV5-6 and TRBJ2-5; no reliable D call. This CDR3 contains 14 residues. Trimming removed 4 bases at V and 11 bases at J, with 21 bases between. Germline V CDR1 and CDR2: SGHDT, YYEEEE. DNA of the CDR3: TGTGCCAGCAGCCAGCTTACGGACCAAGGGAAGCAGTACTTC. Translation gives CASSQLTDQGKQYF.

This clonotype showed up many times. The rearrangement links TRBV6-1 to TRBJ1-1; D gene ambiguous. This CDR3 contains 14 residues. The V gene's germline CDR1 is MNHNS and CDR2 SASEGT. The V gene lost 6 bases and the J gene lost 1 base, with 12 bases spanning the gap. Here the CDR3 reads CASRSGSPNTEAFF. CDR3 DNA sequence: TGTGCCAGCAGGAGCGGCTCTCCGAACACTGAAGCTTTCTTT.

In this sample, this clonotype turned up a few times. The gene calls are TRBV29-1 and TRBJ2-2; 9 nucleotides match TRBD1. J gave up 4 bases and V 7 bases, and 4 bases lay outside the gene matches. Germline CDR1 SQVTM, CDR2 ANQGSEA. The CDR3 length is 13 residues. The CDR3 region is CSGGQGITGELFF. The CDR3 DNA follows: TGCAGCGGAGGACAGGGGATCACCGGGGAGCTGTTTTTT.

This clonotype was seen many times. The chain has TRBV27 and TRBJ2-1; D is unclear. Germline CDR1 is MNHEY and CDR2 is SMNVEV (reference sequence). CDR3 length equals 16 residues. The ends were cut back, 3 bases at V and 2 bases at J, with 14 bases in the middle. CDR3 sequence (DNA): TGTGCCAGCAGTTTGTCGGAGTATCGGCCCTACAATGAGCAGTTCTTC. This encodes CASSLSEYRPYNEQFF.

This clonotype was seen only a few times. DNA for the CDR3: TGTGCCAGCAGCATCCCTAGCGGGAGAGGCGACGAGCAGTACTTC. It is translated as CASSIPSGRGDEQYF. The chain joins TRBV5-4 to TRBJ2-7, with 10 bases aligning to TRBD2. V gave up 4 bases and J gave up 5 bases; unmatched junction bases: 9. Germline V gene data show CDR1 as SGHNT and CDR2 as YYREEE (reference sequence). This CDR3 contains 15 residues.

This clonotype has more than one count but fewer than ten. V usage is TRBV4-1 and J usage is TRBJ2-1, with D uncertain. The CDR3 sequence is 17 residues long. Germline CDR1 MGHRA, CDR2 YSYEKL. Trimming took off 1 base at V and 4 bases at J, with 17 bases between the two ends. CDR3 loop: CASSQVRRLLGYNEQFF. The CDR3 nucleotides are TGCGCCAGCAGCCAAGTTAGGAGACTCTTGGGTTACAATGAGCAGTTCTTC.

The sample holds a few counts of this clonotype. The chain uses TRBV5-5 and TRBJ1-2; no clear D. CDR1 and CDR2 (germline): SGHKS, YYEKEE (reference sequence). V was shortened by 0 bases and J by 10 bases, with 16 bases between the two germline ends. This CDR3 has 14 residues. CDR3 sequence reads: CASSLDPAKTSYTF. The CDR3 bases are TGTGCCAGCAGCTTGGATCCAGCGAAAACGTCCTACACCTTC.

This clonotype was counted ten times or more. This chain uses TRBV28 with TRBJ1-1; D not certain. Germline CDR1 MDHEN, CDR2 SYDVKM. Trimming cost V 5 bases and J 4 bases, with 14 bases left between them. The CDR3 has 14 residues. The CDR3 coding sequence is TGTGCCAGCAGTCTAGCGATGGGGAGCACTGAAGCTTTCTTT. Translated, it gives CASSLAMGSTEAFF.

This rearrangement joins TRBV7-8 to TRBJ1-1, with D perhaps matching TRBD1 (6 bases). V lost 1 base to trimming and J lost 4 bases, with 16 bases between them. The CDR3 is made up of 16 amino acids. Germline V gene lookup returns CDR1 SGHVS and CDR2 FQNEAQ. Written as DNA, the CDR3 is TGTGCCAGCAGCTTAGAGGGGGGGATAGCGGGCACTGAAGCTTTCTTT. It encodes CASSLEGGIAGTEAFF.

This clonotype was recorded a few times. The chain uses TRBV28 and TRBJ1-2; D not certain. V lost 6 bases and J 5 bases, leaving 13 bases between the germline ends. The CDR3 length is 13 residues. From germline, CDR1 is MDHEN and CDR2 SYDVKM. The CDR3 region is CASSPGGAYGYTF. Here the CDR3 DNA reads TGTGCCAGCAGCCCAGGCGGCGCTTATGGCTACACCTTC.

This chain connects TRBV9 to TRBJ2-1; 8 bases fit TRBD2. This CDR3 has 15 amino acids. With 3 bases clipped from V and 2 bases from J, the junction kept 4 bases outside the gene matches. Germline lookup yields CDR1 SGDLS and CDR2 YYNGEE. CDR3 residues: CASSALAETYNEQFF. The DNA for the CDR3 is TGTGCCAGCAGCGCACTAGCGGAGACCTACAATGAGCAGTTCTTC.

This clonotype has just a few counts. The V and J genes are TRBV7-2 and TRBJ1-1; D uncertain. This CDR3 spans 16 amino acids. Germline-derived CDR1 and CDR2 are SGHTA and FQGNSA. V was clipped by 5 bases and J by 2 bases, with 18 bases between them. The CDR3 bases are TGTGCCAGCAGCCTGACCCGGCCAGAACTAAACACTGAAGCTTTCTTT. This encodes CASSLTRPELNTEAFF.

This clonotype was counted many times. The rearrangement joins TRBV6-1 to TRBJ1-1; tentatively, D is TRBD1 (5 bases). This CDR3 has 12 residues. V gave up 6 bases and J gave up 6 bases, with 11 bases separating them. CDR1 is MNHNS and CDR2 is SASEGT in the germline V gene. The CDR3 is CASRGLAAEAFF. The CDR3 region has the DNA TGTGCCAGCAGGGGGCTTGCAGCTGAAGCTTTCTTT.

With regard to this clonotype: One base away lies a much larger clone, so this may be a sequencing read error. The CDR3 bases are TGTGCCATCAGTGATTTGACAGGCGGCTACACCTTC. Translating gives CAISDLTGGYTF. The chain links TRBV10-3 to TRBJ1-2, with D perhaps TRBD1 (6 bases). The CDR3 spans 12 residues. In germline, CDR1 is ENHRY, CDR2 SYGVKD. Trimming pared 3 bases from V and 8 bases from J, leaving 10 bases between.

This sequence joins TRBV25-1 and TRBJ2-2; possibly TRBD1 for D (7 bases). This CDR3 spans 14 amino acids. Germline V gene lookup returns CDR1 MGHDK and CDR2 SYGVNS. V dropped 7 bases and J dropped 5 bases, with 14 bases sitting between them. The CDR3 DNA follows: TGTGCCAGCAAGGAGGGGGCGCAGACCGGGGAGCTGTTTTTT. Translation: CASKEGAQTGELFF.

The table lists this clonotype with a few counts. V is TRBV3-1 and J is TRBJ2-7, with a tentative D call TRBD1 (6 bases). With 3 bases removed from V and 4 bases from J, the gap between germline ends came to 16 bases. CDR3 length: 15 residues. Germline V gene lookup returns CDR1 LGHDT and CDR2 YNNKEL (reference sequence). Here the CDR3 DNA reads TGTGCCAGCAGCCAGGGGGACACAGGACCTTACGAGCAGTACTTC. Encoded protein: CASSQGDTGPYEQYF.

This clonotype was picked up many times. The chain has TRBV20-1 and TRBJ2-7; 9 bases agree with TRBD1. Germline trimming cut 2 bases from V and 3 bases from J; bases unmatched to any gene: 5. Per the germline V gene, CDR1 is DFQATT and CDR2 is SNEGSKA (reference sequence). This CDR3 contains 14 residues. The CDR3 is CSARLPGQGYEQYF. The CDR3 DNA sequence: TGCAGTGCTAGACTTCCGGGACAGGGCTACGAGCAGTACTTC.

This clonotype has a count of ten or more. This chain connects TRBV29-1 to TRBJ2-7; D uncertain. This CDR3 spans 12 amino acids. Germline loops: CDR1 SQVTM, CDR2 ANQGSEA. Trimming pared 5 bases from V and 4 bases from J, leaving 12 bases between. DNA of the CDR3: TGCAGCGTTCAGATGGCGCGGTACGAGCAGTACTTC. Translated, it gives CSVQMARYEQYF.

At least ten counts were recorded for this clonotype. The chain couples TRBV6-1 to TRBJ1-1, with no clear D. V dropped 2 bases and J dropped 0 bases, with 4 bases sitting between them. The CDR3 sequence is 13 residues long. The germline V gene encodes CDR1 MNHNS and CDR2 SASEGT. The CDR3 DNA reads as TGTGCCAGCAGTGAACAGGTGAACACTGAAGCTTTCTTT. It specifies CASSEQVNTEAFF.

This clonotype was picked up a small number of times. The J gene is TRBJ1-2, the V gene TRBV9, with D possibly being TRBD1 (5 bases). Germline V CDR1 and CDR2: SGDLS, YYNGEE. The CDR3 loop spans 14 amino acids. Trimming took 4 bases from V and 0 from J, leaving 10 bases between them. The CDR3 coding sequence is TGTGCCAGCAGCACCTCGACAGCTAACTATGGCTACACCTTC. Its protein is CASSTSTANYGYTF.

This clonotype has ten or more counts. V and J are TRBV28 and TRBJ2-3, with 9 nucleotides matching TRBD1. Losses at the gene ends were 5 bases for V and 6 bases for J; bases not matched to a gene: 12. This CDR3 is 16 amino acids long. Per the germline V gene, CDR1 is MDHEN and CDR2 is SYDVKM. The CDR3 protein is CASSPGDRVSVDTQYF. CDR3 coding DNA: TGTGCCAGCAGTCCAGGGGACAGGGTAAGCGTCGATACGCAGTATTTT.

This clonotype has at least ten counts. The chain links TRBV3-1 to TRBJ1-3, with D uncertain. CDR1 and CDR2 from the germline V gene are LGHDT and YNNKEL (reference sequence). The CDR3 has 16 residues. Trimming removed 0 bases from V and 4 bases from J, with 13 bases in between. The CDR3 nucleotides are TGTGCCAGCAGCCAAGAGACCGGTTGGGGAGGAAACACCATATATTTT. Translating it yields CASSQETGWGGNTIYF.

This clonotype was detected many times. The CDR3 here is CASSQRQVLQETQYF. Written as DNA, the CDR3 is TGTGCCAGCAGCCAAAGACAGGTCTTACAAGAGACCCAGTACTTC. J is TRBJ2-5 and V is TRBV4-2; D may be TRBD1 (6 bases). Germline V gene lookup returns CDR1 LGHNA and CDR2 YNFKEQ. The CDR3 contains 15 residues. Trimming removed 2 bases from V and 2 bases from J, with 12 bases in between.

This clonotype was counted between two and nine times. CDR3 bases: TGTGCCAACGGAAAACAGGGGGGGAACTCCTACAATGAGCAGTTCTTC. It translates to CANGKQGGNSYNEQFF. The chain combines TRBV28 with TRBJ2-1; weak D call: TRBD1 (8 bases). V was pared by 10 bases and J by 0 bases, with 19 bases between. Germline CDR1 and CDR2: MDHEN and SYDVKM. CDR3 size: 16 residues.

This clonotype came up a few times. This chain connects TRBV5-5 to TRBJ1-4; D is ambiguous. The CDR3 extends over 15 amino acids. Trimming cost V 3 bases and J 4 bases, with 13 bases left between them. CDR1 SGHKS and CDR2 YYEKEE come from the germline V gene (reference sequence). CDR3 DNA sequence: TGTGCCAGCAGCTCCGGCCCCGGAGGTAATGAAAAACTGTTTTTT. Translating gives CASSSGPGGNEKLFF.

The chain employs TRBV5-1 and TRBJ1-2; TRBD1 agrees at 9 bases. Germline lookup yields CDR1 SGHRS and CDR2 YFSETQ. The CDR3 is made up of 16 amino acids. The V segment lost 1 base and the J segment 2 bases; nucleotides outside the gene matches: 6. For the CDR3, the DNA is TGCGCCAGCAGCTTGTCCGGGACAGGGAAGAACTATGGCTACACCTTC. It yields the protein CASSLSGTGKNYGYTF.

This clonotype was recorded many times. The chain links TRBV7-2 to TRBJ2-7, with 10 bases that match TRBD2. Germline V lookup: CDR1 SGHTA, CDR2 FQGNSA. The CDR3 is made up of 15 amino acids. J lost 3 bases, V lost 1 base, and 3 bases had no gene match. The CDR3 sequence: CASSLVASGGYEQYF. The CDR3 nucleotides read TGTGCCAGCAGCTTAGTGGCTAGCGGGGGCTACGAGCAGTACTTC.

The rearrangement joins TRBV2 to TRBJ2-2; either TRBD1 or TRBD2 may fit D (5 bases each). CDR1 and CDR2 (germline): SNHLY, FYNNEI. The CDR3 covers 15 residues. The germline V and J ends were trimmed by 2 bases and 5 bases, with 12 bases remaining between them. The CDR3 here is CASSEPQWGTGELFF. The CDR3 nucleotides are TGTGCCAGCAGTGAACCGCAGTGGGGGACCGGGGAGCTGTTTTTT.